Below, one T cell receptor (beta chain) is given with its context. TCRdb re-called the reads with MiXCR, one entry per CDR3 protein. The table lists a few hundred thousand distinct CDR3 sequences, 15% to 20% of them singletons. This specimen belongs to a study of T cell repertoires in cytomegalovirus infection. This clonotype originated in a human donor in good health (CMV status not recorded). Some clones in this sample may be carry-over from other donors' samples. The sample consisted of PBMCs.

The CDR3: CASSQGLTGYSNQPQHF. Written as DNA, the CDR3 is TGCGCCAGCAGCCAGGGGTTAACAGGGTATAGCAATCAGCCCCAGCATTTT. The V call is TRBV4-1, the J call TRBJ1-5; TRBD1 is a possible D gene (6 bases). Germline V lookup: CDR1 MGHRA, CDR2 YSYEKL. The V and J ends lost 3 bases and 0 bases respectively, with 15 bases between them. This CDR3 is built from 17 residues.